Below are 32 T cell receptor beta chains sequenced from a single sample in a study of T-cell reconstitution after alpha-beta-depleted transplantation in children. Preparing the TCRbeta library involved the use of unique molecular identifiers. TCRdb recomputed calls from the PCR reads with MiXCR, one row per CDR3 protein. There are roughly 670,000 distinct CDR3 sequences in the sample; around 14% occur only once, and roughly 0.84% lies in the top ten. The starting material was PBMCs, obtained before TCRalphabeta/CD19-depleted stem cell transplant. The receptors here all came from a girl under 10 years old with congenital amegakaryocytic thrombocytopenia, due to receive a stem cell transplant.

This clonotype was seen repeatedly, ten times or more. This chain links TRBV7-9 with TRBJ2-7; 8 bases are a match to TRBD2. V trimming: 9 bases; J trimming: 7 bases; junction bases outside the gene matches: 8. Germline values: CDR1 SEHNR, CDR2 FQNEAQ (reference sequence). This CDR3 comprises 12 residues. CDR3 region: CASTDIAGEQYF. CDR3 DNA sequence: TGTGCCAGTACGGACATAGCGGGGGAGCAGTACTTC.

This clonotype was found many times. This chain uses TRBV5-1 with TRBJ2-1; 13 bases agree with TRBD2. This CDR3 region has 19 residues. The ends lost 6 bases at V and 6 bases at J; junction bases unmatched: 18. Germline V gives CDR1 SGHRS, CDR2 YFSETQ. CDR3 sequence: CASTLRGSWGLAGSNEQFF. Here the CDR3 DNA reads TGCGCCAGCACCCTCAGGGGGTCCTGGGGACTAGCGGGAAGCAATGAGCAGTTCTTC.

This clonotype occurred many times. Given a much more abundant clone one base away, this may be a read error. The V call is TRBV2, the J call TRBJ2-1; D unclear. The ends were cut back, 7 bases at V and 2 bases at J, with 0 bases in the middle. This CDR3 contains 10 residues. Germline CDR1 SNHLY, CDR2 FYNNEI. The CDR3 DNA reads TGTGCCAGCACCTACAATGAGCAGTTCTTC. Translation gives CASTYNEQFF.

This clonotype was seen a handful of times. V usage is TRBV15 and J usage is TRBJ2-7; possibly TRBD2 for D (6 bases). Trimming took 2 bases from V and 1 from J, leaving 24 bases between them. Germline CDR1 LNHNV, CDR2 YYDKDF (reference sequence). This CDR3 comprises 19 residues. The CDR3 loop reads CATSRKEGNAETLSYEQYF. CDR3 in DNA: TGTGCCACCAGCAGAAAGGAGGGTAACGCCGAAACCTTGTCCTACGAGCAGTACTTC.

V and J are TRBV7-2 and TRBJ2-3; D is ambiguous. This CDR3 spans 15 amino acids. Germline V gives CDR1 SGHTA, CDR2 FQGNSA. The ends were cut back, 1 base at V and 3 bases at J, with 11 bases in the middle. The CDR3 here is CASSLGPPETDTQYF. In DNA, the CDR3 is TGTGCCAGCAGCTTAGGCCCTCCCGAGACAGATACGCAGTATTTT. The variable domain in full, with the rest retrieved from reference TRBV7-2 and TRBJ2-3, is GAGVSQSPSNKVTEKGKDVELRCDPISGHTALYWYRQSLGQGLEFLIYFQGNSAPDKSGLPSDRFSAERTGGSVSTLTIQRTQQEDSAVYLCASSLGPPETDTQYFGPGTRLTVL.

This clonotype appeared many times. One end of the junction varies from germline; a read error may be responsible. V and J are TRBV6-2 or TRBV6-3 and TRBJ2-7, with D uncertain. The CDR3 has 13 amino acids. Germline CDR1 MNHEY, CDR2 SVGEGT. CDR3 bases: TGTGCCAGCAGATACTCTAGTTCCTACGAGCAGTACTTC. This codes for CASRYSSSYEQYF.

Many counts were recorded for this clonotype. The chain uses TRBV20-1 and TRBJ1-4, with D perhaps matching TRBD1 (5 bases). V lost 5 bases, J lost 8 bases, and 15 bases lay in between. There are 13 residues in the CDR3. Germline V gene sequence: CDR1 DFQATT, CDR2 SNEGSKA (reference sequence). This chain's CDR3 is CSARHPRGEKLFF. The CDR3 nucleotides read TGCAGTGCTCGACACCCTCGGGGGGAAAAACTGTTTTTT.

This rearrangement joins TRBV20-1 to TRBJ2-1; a possible D gene is TRBD2 (6 bases). Trimming shortened V by 0 bases and J by 10 bases, and 19 bases separated the two germline ends. The CDR3 covers 15 residues. CDR1 is DFQATT and CDR2 is SNEGSKA in the germline V gene (reference sequence). The CDR3 bases are TGCAGTGCTAGAGAACTAGCATTTGGGTTTTTGGAGCAGTTCTTC. Its translation: CSARELAFGFLEQFF.

The chain joins TRBV20-1 to TRBJ1-2, with D perhaps TRBD1 (5 bases). The germline V gene has CDR1 DFQATT and CDR2 SNEGSKA (reference sequence). The CDR3 runs to 13 residues. V was shortened by 3 bases and J by 1 base, with 9 bases between the two germline ends. The CDR3 sequence is CSARDIDNYGYTF. The CDR3 DNA reads TGCAGTGCTAGGGACATCGATAACTATGGCTACACCTTC.

The chain is built from TRBV20-1 and TRBJ1-4, with D possibly matching TRBD1 (6 bases). V dropped 5 bases and J dropped 3 bases, with 16 bases sitting between them. In germline, CDR1 is DFQATT, CDR2 SNEGSKA (reference sequence). The length of the CDR3 is 15 residues. CDR3 residues: CSAHEDSRSNEKLFF. DNA of the CDR3: TGCAGTGCTCACGAGGACAGCCGGTCTAATGAAAAACTGTTTTTT.

This chain connects TRBV27 to TRBJ2-1; 12 nucleotides align to TRBD1. There are 15 residues in the CDR3. J lost 8 bases, V lost 5 bases, and 7 bases had no gene match. Germline CDR1 and CDR2: MNHEY and SMNVEV (reference sequence). CDR3 amino acids: CASSTGTGGLDEQFF. The CDR3 DNA is TGTGCCAGCAGTACCGGGACAGGGGGCCTCGATGAGCAGTTCTTC.

The V gene is TRBV7-9, the J gene TRBJ2-7, with D hard to call. Per germline, CDR1 SEHNR and CDR2 FQNEAQ (reference sequence). The CDR3 consists of 14 residues. V was pared by 1 base and J by 4 bases, with 11 bases between. The CDR3 DNA follows: TGTGCCAGCAGCTTAGGGCCACCGTTGTACGAGCAGTACTTC. Translation gives CASSLGPPLYEQYF.

At least ten counts were recorded for this clonotype. This chain connects TRBV5-1 to TRBJ2-2; 8 bases map to TRBD2. The length of the CDR3 is 17 residues. From germline, CDR1 is SGHRS and CDR2 YFSETQ. Trimming at V came to 0 bases and at J to 1 base, leaving 5 bases not matched to a gene. DNA of the CDR3: TGCGCCAGCAGCTTGGGTTTAGCGGGATTGAACACCGGGGAGCTGTTTTTT. As protein: CASSLGLAGLNTGELFF.

This chain links TRBV4-1 with TRBJ2-7, with 7 bases fitting TRBD2. CDR3 length equals 16 residues. The V gene end was trimmed by 1 base and the J gene end by 1 base; junction bases not matched to a gene: 7. Germline loops: CDR1 MGHRA, CDR2 YSYEKL. In DNA, the CDR3 is TGCGCCAGCAGCCAAGGGGAGGGCCTAGGGTCCTACGAGCAGTACTTC. This encodes CASSQGEGLGSYEQYF.

DNA of the CDR3: TGTGCCATCAGGGGGACTAAAGAAAGTTGGGAGACCCAGTACTTC. Translation gives CAIRGTKESWETQYF. The chain joins TRBV10-3 to TRBJ2-5, with 7 bases fitting TRBD2. Unmatched junction bases numbered 12, after V lost 6 bases and J lost 5 bases. CDR1 is ENHRY, CDR2 SYGVKD, per germline. The CDR3 has 15 residues.

This clonotype came up many times. The genes are TRBV12-3 or TRBV12-4 and TRBJ2-2; 7 nucleotides agree with TRBD1. The length of the CDR3 is 17 residues. The junction had 12 bases not matched to a gene; V was cut back by 6 bases and J by 2 bases. The CDR3 bases are TGTGCCAGCAGCCCAAGGTTGGGGACAGACAACACCGGGGAGCTGTTTTTT. Its translation: CASSPRLGTDNTGELFF.

CDR3 region: CSARSEGLGEQYF. CDR3 sequence (DNA): TGCAGTGCTAGGTCGGAGGGCCTTGGCGAGCAGTACTTC. The chain has TRBV20-1 and TRBJ2-7, with a weak D call TRBD2 (6 bases). The CDR3 has 13 amino acids. Germline CDR1 is DFQATT and CDR2 is SNEGSKA (reference sequence). Trimming pared 3 bases from V and 6 bases from J, leaving 15 bases between.

This clonotype was observed at least ten times. The chain is built from TRBV5-1 and TRBJ2-1; no clear D. V dropped 6 bases and J dropped 0 bases, with 10 bases sitting between them. CDR1 is SGHRS, CDR2 YFSETQ, per germline. The CDR3 contains 14 residues. The CDR3 sequence: CASNRVSSYNEQFF. CDR3 bases: TGCGCCAGCAACCGGGTAAGCTCCTACAATGAGCAGTTCTTC.

This clonotype was seen more than once but under ten times. The CDR3 sequence: CSVGLGGVETQYF. The CDR3 nucleotides are TGCAGCGTTGGCTTAGGGGGAGTTGAGACCCAGTACTTC. The chain links TRBV29-1 to TRBJ2-5, with D perhaps TRBD1 (6 bases). V lost 4 bases to trimming and J lost 5 bases, with 14 bases between them. CDR3 length: 13 amino acids. The V gene's germline CDR1 is SQVTM and CDR2 ANQGSEA.

The chain recombines TRBV3-1 with TRBJ2-1, with 9 bases matching TRBD1. Trimming cost V 1 base and J 8 bases; bases outside gene matches: 9. Germline V gene sequence: CDR1 LGHDT, CDR2 YNNKEL (reference sequence). There are 16 residues in the CDR3. Here the CDR3 reads CASSQGHRGPVDEQFF. The CDR3 coding sequence is TGTGCCAGCAGCCAAGGGCACAGGGGGCCGGTCGATGAGCAGTTCTTC.

The table lists this clonotype with many counts. This chain connects TRBV4-1 to TRBJ2-7, with 9 bases identical to TRBD1. The CDR3 sequence is 15 residues long. V trimming: 2 bases; J trimming: 2 bases; junction bases outside the gene matches: 4. The germline gives CDR1 MGHRA, CDR2 YSYEKL. The CDR3 nucleotides are TGCGCCAGCAGCCAAACCGGGACAGGGACCTACGAGCAGTACTTC. It is translated as CASSQTGTGTYEQYF.

The gene calls are TRBV15 and TRBJ2-4; TRBD1 matches 8 bases. Per germline, CDR1 LNHNV and CDR2 YYDKDF (reference sequence). This CDR3 spans 15 amino acids. J lost 6 bases, V lost 2 bases, and 6 bases had no gene match. CDR3 nucleotide sequence: TGTGCCACCAGCAGACCGGGACAGGAAGCAAACATTCAGTACTTC. Translating gives CATSRPGQEANIQYF.

This chain uses TRBV5-1 with TRBJ2-1; D not certain. The CDR3 extends over 15 amino acids. V lost 4 bases and J lost 0, with 11 bases in between. CDR1 SGHRS and CDR2 YFSETQ come from the germline V gene. This chain's CDR3 is CASSDRASSYNEQFF. CDR3 nucleotide sequence: TGCGCCAGCAGCGACCGTGCCAGCTCCTACAATGAGCAGTTCTTC.

At least ten counts were recorded for this clonotype. The rearrangement links TRBV10-3 to TRBJ2-5; the match to TRBD1 covers 8 bases. J lost 3 bases, V lost 6 bases, and 9 bases had no gene match. The CDR3 is 15 amino acids. Germline V CDR1 and CDR2: ENHRY, SYGVKD. Written as DNA, the CDR3 is TGTGCCATCAGCCTAAGACAGGGGCGAGAAGAGACCCAGTACTTC. Translated: CAISLRQGREETQYF.

This clonotype was observed many times. The chain links TRBV29-1 to TRBJ1-1; 9 bases are a match to TRBD1. The CDR3 sequence is 13 residues long. V gave up 7 bases and J gave up 1 base; unmatched junction bases: 4. Per the germline V gene, CDR1 is SQVTM and CDR2 is ANQGSEA. The CDR3 DNA reads TGCAGCGCCGCGACAGGGGGGAACACTGAAGCTTTCTTT. Residues: CSAATGGNTEAFF.

This clonotype was observed a handful of times. V gene TRBV7-9 combines with J gene TRBJ2-3; TRBD2 agrees at 9 bases. Unmatched junction bases numbered 10, after V lost 3 bases and J lost 6 bases. The CDR3 is 16 amino acids. CDR1 and CDR2 (germline): SEHNR, FQNEAQ (reference sequence). The DNA for the CDR3 is TGTGCCAGCAGCTTCGGAACGGGACTAGCATCCGATACGCAGTATTTT. It translates to CASSFGTGLASDTQYF.

This clonotype was detected many times. The chain employs TRBV7-2 and TRBJ2-5, with 7 bases fitting TRBD2. V shed 1 base and J 2 bases; nucleotides not matched to a gene: 10. In germline, CDR1 is SGHTA, CDR2 FQGNSA. The CDR3 has 17 amino acids. The CDR3 region is CASSLVRSGALQETQYF. CDR3 nucleotides: TGTGCCAGCAGCTTAGTTAGGAGCGGGGCGTTACAAGAGACCCAGTACTTC.

CDR3 bases: TGCAGTGCAAAACCCCGGGGACCGATCCAAGAGACCCAGTACTTC. This translates into CSAKPRGPIQETQYF. The V and J genes are TRBV20-1 and TRBJ2-5; D assignment may be TRBD1 or TRBD2 (5 bases each). CDR1 is DFQATT and CDR2 is SNEGSKA in the germline V gene (reference sequence). The ends were cut back, 6 bases at V and 1 base at J, with 18 bases in the middle. CDR3 size: 15 residues.

This clonotype occurred many times. J is TRBJ2-7 and V is TRBV20-1; 7 bases match TRBD2. Germline CDR1 and CDR2: DFQATT and SNEGSKA (reference sequence). The V segment lost 0 bases and the J segment 4 bases; nucleotides outside the gene matches: 3. The CDR3 is 13 amino acids. The CDR3 here is CSARESGEYEQYF. The CDR3, as DNA: TGCAGTGCTAGAGAAAGCGGGGAGTACGAGCAGTACTTC.

Ten or more counts support this clonotype. The chain carries TRBV20-1 and TRBJ1-2; unclear D gene. This CDR3 has 12 amino acids. The V end lost 4 bases, the J end lost 5 bases, and 11 bases lay between the germline ends. Germline-derived CDR1 and CDR2 are DFQATT and SNEGSKA (reference sequence). The CDR3 spells CSAITPLYGYTF. The DNA for the CDR3 is TGCAGTGCTATCACACCCCTGTATGGCTACACCTTC.

The chain carries TRBV2 and TRBJ2-5; TRBD2 matches 7 bases. Per germline, CDR1 SNHLY and CDR2 FYNNEI. With 8 bases clipped from V and 5 bases from J, the junction kept 11 bases outside the gene matches. The CDR3 runs to 14 residues. CDR3 coding DNA: TGTGCCAGCCGAGGTGTCTCCGGGAGGGAGACCCAGTACTTC. This codes for CASRGVSGRETQYF.

This clonotype was found many times. The chain employs TRBV29-1 and TRBJ2-1, with 7 bases aligning to TRBD1. The CDR3 totals 13 residues. V trimming: 6 bases; J trimming: 10 bases; junction bases outside the gene matches: 12. Germline V lookup: CDR1 SQVTM, CDR2 ANQGSEA. Here the CDR3 reads CSVLRTGPGEQFF. The DNA for the CDR3 is TGCAGCGTGCTAAGGACAGGTCCGGGCGAGCAGTTCTTC.